This T cell receptor (beta chain) was found in a study of blood T cell repertoires in COVID-19 (dated by TCRdb to the early 2020s). For context, the study as a whole: Collaborator samples came from the United States, Italy and Spain and covered acute and convalescent phases of COVID-19. The prospective study material was composed of cDNA or gDNA derived from T cells, B-cell-depleted T cells, or PBMCs. The repertoires were released in a freely available public database meant as a resource for research on the immune response to SARS-CoV-2. Where HLA class I and class II types were available, the types were taken from metadata supplied by the sample provider, not from assay-based typing. Deeply sampled blood TCRbeta repertoires from subjects exposed to, actively infected with, or recovered from COVID-19 were included in the dataset. Nearly every sample came with metadata listing a de-identified subject ID, COVID-19 status, age in years and sex. Samples came from the ongoing ImmuneRACE study (first 160 participants) plus 1,254 subjects from 6 global collaborators.

The collaborating institutions used their own protocols to collect whole blood in K2EDTA tubes. For TCRbeta analysis, collaborator samples were shipped as frozen whole blood, as isolated PBMCs, or as DNA extracted from either sample type. Notes on this clone: Its antigen is still unknown. No quality values exist for individual bases; no much larger clone is one base distant.

Study-level results and caveats: The amount of clinical and demographic metadata varied by source and participant and was provided uncurated.

The immunoSEQ Assay, a bias-controlled multiplex PCR, was used to amplify TCRbeta CDR3 regions from genomic DNA. In the source study's methods: Within the assay, amplification of reference gene primers was used to estimate how many nucleated cells each sample contained. To quantify the absolute abundance of each unique TCRbeta CDR3 rearrangement, sequence reads were collapsed and filtered. For each sample, productive Simpson clonality was calculated as the square root of Simpson's diversity index over productive rearrangements. TCRdb limited this immuneACCESS table to in-frame rearrangements with V and J called. A share of clones is missing; checked studies link under half to unresolved V genes, and the rest is unexplained. The D gene and trimming were derived from the DNA, and the V and J assignments and clone size from that table. The sample table records 160,000 or so clones; more than 70% of these occur just once. Approximately 3% of the sample rests with the top ten.

This receptor was identified in a man aged 55-75 years with acute or convalescent COVID-19. The source material was peripheral blood.

The DNA is as follows: TGCGCCAGCAGCCAGGGGGCGATAGGGAATGAAGCTTTCTTT. This yields the protein CASSQGAIGNEAFF. The rearrangement joined TRBV4-1 to TRBJ1-1; TRBD1 is a weak D gene call, 6 bases matching. CDR1 is given as MGHRA and CDR2 as YSYEKL, both from the germline V gene. There are 14 amino acids in the CDR3, from cysteine to phenylalanine inclusive. Only the CDR3 DNA stays, 42 bases, in frame from base 1. Trimming removed 3 bases from V and 7 bases from J, leaving 15 bases between the germline ends.